The rows below give T cell receptor beta chains drawn from one sample of a study of T cell responses to AZD1222 COVID-19 vaccine. Data came from immunoSEQ multiplex PCR; TCRdb stores just in-frame clones and leaves some out. There are more than 95,000 clones in the sample; around nine tenths occur only once, and roughly 1.4% lies in the top ten. This specimen was peripheral blood, taken 28 days after the second AZD1222 dose. The receptors come from an adult who received the AZD1222 COVID-19 vaccine. Both conserved end residues are part of each CDR3. The D gene is left open where the match is weak. Expanded clones are given a class, and other clones once, few, many or no size at all.

V gene: TRBV3-1/TRBV3-2
D gene: TRBD2
clone size: .
J gene: TRBJ2-2
CDR3 protein: CASSQGLGAGGSNTGELFF
CDR3 DNA: TGTGCCAGCAGCCAGGGTTTAGGCGCGGGAGGCTCGAACACCGGGGAGCTGTTTTTT

V gene: TRBV3-1/TRBV3-2
D gene: TRBD1
clone size: once
J gene: TRBJ1-2
CDR3 protein: CASSHRDRETWGGYTF
CDR3 DNA: TGTGCCAGCAGTCACCGGGACAGGGAGACCTGGGGTGGCTACACCTTC

V gene: TRBV5-1
D gene: .
clone size: .
J gene: TRBJ2-7
CDR3 protein: CASNWQGGDEQYF
CDR3 DNA: TGCGCCAGCAACTGGCAGGGGGGAGACGAGCAGTACTTC

V gene: TRBV5-1
D gene: .
clone size: once
J gene: TRBJ2-3
CDR3 protein: CASSLDVGTDTQYF
CDR3 DNA: TGCGCCAGCAGCTTGGACGTGGGTACAGATACGCAGTATTTT

V gene: TRBV28
D gene: .
clone size: .
J gene: TRBJ1-4
CDR3 protein: CASSPFRGEKLFF
CDR3 DNA: TGTGCCAGCAGTCCCTTCCGGGGGGAAAAACTGTTTTTT

V gene: TRBV9
D gene: TRBD2
clone size: .
J gene: TRBJ2-1
CDR3 protein: CASTPGGSGRAIDEQFF
CDR3 DNA: TGTGCCAGCACCCCGGGGGGTAGCGGGAGGGCCATAGATGAGCAGTTCTTC

V gene: TRBV5-4
D gene: TRBD1
clone size: .
J gene: TRBJ1-2
CDR3 protein: CASSLAPGQSSYGYTF
CDR3 DNA: TGTGCCAGCAGCTTGGCCCCGGGACAGAGCTCCTATGGCTACACCTTC

V gene: TRBV5-1
D gene: TRBD2
clone size: .
J gene: TRBJ2-7
CDR3 protein: CASSLGLAGAPEQYF
CDR3 DNA: TGCGCCAGCAGCTTGGGTCTAGCGGGAGCCCCCGAGCAGTACTTC

V gene: TRBV5-4
D gene: TRBD1
clone size: .
J gene: TRBJ1-1
CDR3 protein: CASSEDRGRRTEAFF
CDR3 DNA: TGTGCCAGCAGCGAGGACAGGGGGCGGAGAACTGAAGCTTTCTTT

V gene: TRBV7-3
D gene: TRBD1
clone size: .
J gene: TRBJ2-1
CDR3 protein: CASSSGQGYNEQFF
CDR3 DNA: TGTGCCAGCAGCTCAGGACAGGGGTACAATGAGCAGTTCTTC

V gene: TRBV27
D gene: .
clone size: few
J gene: TRBJ1-3
CDR3 protein: CASSLENLRYF
CDR3 DNA: TGTGCCAGCAGTTTAGAAAACCTAAGATATTTT

V gene: TRBV19
D gene: .
clone size: .
J gene: TRBJ1-1
CDR3 protein: CASSSRGDTEAFF
CDR3 DNA: TGTGCCAGTAGTTCCAGGGGAGACACTGAAGCTTTCTTT

V gene: TRBV19
D gene: .
clone size: .
J gene: TRBJ2-3
CDR3 protein: CASSIRVPDTQYF
CDR3 DNA: TGTGCCAGTAGTATAAGGGTCCCAGATACGCAGTATTTT

V gene: TRBV5-6
D gene: .
clone size: .
J gene: TRBJ2-5
CDR3 protein: CASSFSVGSTQYF
CDR3 DNA: TGTGCCAGCAGCTTCTCCGTGGGGTCGACCCAGTACTTC

V gene: TRBV5-1
D gene: .
clone size: .
J gene: TRBJ2-3
CDR3 protein: CASSLAHKLGGPGADTQYF
CDR3 DNA: TGCGCCAGCAGCTTGGCCCACAAACTCGGAGGGCCCGGGGCAGATACGCAGTATTTT

V gene: TRBV5-4
D gene: TRBD1
clone size: once
J gene: TRBJ2-1
CDR3 protein: CASSSRQGREQFF
CDR3 DNA: TGTGCCAGCAGCTCACGACAGGGGCGAGAGCAGTTCTTC

V gene: TRBV6-1
D gene: TRBD2
clone size: .
J gene: TRBJ2-3
CDR3 protein: CASNELAGGRTDTQYF
CDR3 DNA: TGTGCCAGCAATGAGTTAGCGGGAGGGCGCACAGATACGCAGTATTTT

V gene: TRBV19
D gene: TRBD2
clone size: .
J gene: TRBJ2-1
CDR3 protein: CASSIEASGRYNEQFF
CDR3 DNA: TGTGCCAGTAGTATAGAAGCTAGCGGGAGGTACAATGAGCAGTTCTTC

V gene: TRBV24-1
D gene: TRBD2
clone size: .
J gene: TRBJ2-3
CDR3 protein: CATSDPGLASADTQYF
CDR3 DNA: TGTGCCACCAGTGACCCGGGACTAGCTTCGGCAGATACGCAGTATTTT

V gene: TRBV19
D gene: TRBD1
clone size: .
J gene: TRBJ1-6
CDR3 protein: CASRTDRGAWLGPTLYNSPLHF
CDR3 DNA: TGTGCCAGTAGAACAGACAGGGGGGCTTGGTTGGGTCCCACTCTCTATAATTCACCCCTCCACTTT

V gene: TRBV6-2/TRBV6-3
D gene: .
clone size: few
J gene: TRBJ2-7
CDR3 protein: CASSFPRRGYEQYF
CDR3 DNA: TGTGCCAGCAGTTTTCCGAGGCGGGGCTACGAGCAGTACTTC

V gene: TRBV6-1
D gene: .
clone size: .
J gene: TRBJ1-4
CDR3 protein: CASSERLGYEKLFF
CDR3 DNA: TGTGCCAGCAGTGAAAGGCTAGGGTATGAAAAACTGTTTTTT

V gene: TRBV29-1
D gene: .
clone size: .
J gene: TRBJ2-7
CDR3 protein: CSVEVAYEQYF
CDR3 DNA: TGCAGCGTTGAAGTGGCCTACGAGCAGTACTTC

V gene: TRBV5-1
D gene: .
clone size: .
J gene: TRBJ1-6
CDR3 protein: CASSPREDSPLHF
CDR3 DNA: TGCGCCAGCAGCCCCAGGGAGGATTCACCCCTCCACTTT

V gene: TRBV29-1
D gene: TRBD1
clone size: .
J gene: TRBJ1-1
CDR3 protein: CSGTRQGSNTEAFF
CDR3 DNA: TGCAGCGGTACCAGACAGGGGTCGAACACTGAAGCTTTCTTT

V gene: TRBV27
D gene: TRBD1
clone size: .
J gene: TRBJ1-5
CDR3 protein: CASSLSGGEDQPQHF
CDR3 DNA: TGTGCCAGCAGTTTATCAGGGGGCGAAGATCAGCCCCAGCATTTT

V gene: TRBV18
D gene: .
clone size: .
J gene: TRBJ2-7
CDR3 protein: CASSPGHEQYF
CDR3 DNA: TGTGCCAGCTCACCCGGACATGAGCAGTACTTC

V gene: TRBV7-3
D gene: .
clone size: .
J gene: TRBJ2-1
CDR3 protein: CASSPRVAGEQFF
CDR3 DNA: TGTGCCAGCAGCCCCAGGGTAGCCGGGGAGCAGTTCTTC

V gene: TRBV20-1
D gene: .
clone size: .
J gene: TRBJ2-1
CDR3 protein: CSAISWNEQFF
CDR3 DNA: TGCAGTGCTATAAGCTGGAATGAGCAGTTCTTC

V gene: TRBV28
D gene: TRBD1
clone size: .
J gene: TRBJ2-5
CDR3 protein: CASSLAGQEETQYF
CDR3 DNA: TGTGCCAGCAGTCTAGCAGGACAGGAAGAGACCCAGTACTTC

V gene: TRBV7-8
D gene: .
clone size: .
J gene: TRBJ1-2
CDR3 protein: CASSFRKGPTNYGYTF
CDR3 DNA: TGTGCCAGCAGCTTCAGAAAGGGCCCCACTAACTATGGCTACACCTTC

V gene: TRBV19
D gene: .
clone size: .
J gene: TRBJ1-1
CDR3 protein: CASSSRRDLNTEAFF
CDR3 DNA: TGTGCCAGTAGTAGCAGAAGGGACCTGAACACTGAAGCTTTCTTT

V gene: TRBV3-1/TRBV3-2
D gene: .
clone size: once
J gene: TRBJ2-7
CDR3 protein: CASSPESGEQYF
CDR3 DNA: TGTGCCAGCAGCCCCGAAAGTGGTGAGCAGTACTTC

V gene: TRBV30
D gene: TRBD2
clone size: .
J gene: TRBJ2-7
CDR3 protein: CAWSVILAGTYEQYF
CDR3 DNA: TGTGCCTGGAGTGTAATACTAGCGGGAACCTACGAGCAGTACTTC

V gene: TRBV10-1
D gene: TRBD2
clone size: .
J gene: TRBJ2-1
CDR3 protein: CASSDSGTSGYSSYNEQFF
CDR3 DNA: TGCGCCAGCAGTGATTCGGGGACTAGCGGATATAGCTCCTACAATGAGCAGTTCTTC

V gene: TRBV3-1/TRBV3-2
D gene: .
clone size: .
J gene: TRBJ1-6
CDR3 protein: CASSQGSGEDSPLHF
CDR3 DNA: TGTGCCAGCAGCCAAGGGTCGGGGGAGGACTCACCCCTCCACTTT

V gene: TRBV2
D gene: .
clone size: .
J gene: TRBJ1-5
CDR3 protein: CASSEWDSNQPQHF
CDR3 DNA: TGTGCCAGCAGTGAGTGGGACAGCAATCAGCCCCAGCATTTT

V gene: TRBV4-1
D gene: .
clone size: .
J gene: TRBJ1-1
CDR3 protein: CASSHGIFEAFF
CDR3 DNA: TGCGCCAGCAGCCATGGGATATTTGAAGCTTTCTTT

V gene: TRBV3-1/TRBV3-2
D gene: .
clone size: .
J gene: TRBJ1-1
CDR3 protein: CASSQTLTEAFF
CDR3 DNA: TGTGCCAGCAGCCAGACCTTAACTGAAGCTTTCTTT

V gene: TRBV9
D gene: .
clone size: once
J gene: TRBJ1-2
CDR3 protein: CASSVASGPNYGYTF
CDR3 DNA: TGTGCCAGCAGCGTTGCTAGCGGGCCTAACTATGGCTACACCTTC

V gene: TRBV4-1
D gene: .
clone size: .
J gene: TRBJ1-5
CDR3 protein: CASSQDKNQPQHF
CDR3 DNA: TGCGCCAGCAGCCAAGATAAGAATCAGCCCCAGCATTTT

V gene: TRBV28
D gene: .
clone size: .
J gene: TRBJ1-1
CDR3 protein: CASKLNTEAFF
CDR3 DNA: TGTGCCAGCAAACTAAACACTGAAGCTTTCTTT

V gene: TRBV5-1
D gene: TRBD1
clone size: .
J gene: TRBJ2-1
CDR3 protein: CASSLAQGAINEQFF
CDR3 DNA: TGCGCCAGCAGCTTGGCACAGGGGGCGATCAATGAGCAGTTCTTC

V gene: TRBV4-1
D gene: TRBD2
clone size: .
J gene: TRBJ2-1
CDR3 protein: CASSQEGLAGVYNEQFF
CDR3 DNA: TGCGCCAGCAGCCAAGAAGGCCTAGCGGGAGTCTACAATGAGCAGTTCTTC

V gene: TRBV28
D gene: .
clone size: once
J gene: TRBJ2-3
CDR3 protein: CASSSPSVDTQYF
CDR3 DNA: TGTGCCAGCAGTTCCCCCTCGGTAGATACGCAGTATTTT

V gene: TRBV28
D gene: TRBD1
clone size: once
J gene: TRBJ2-7
CDR3 protein: CASSSRTGRNEQYF
CDR3 DNA: TGTGCCAGCAGTTCCCGGACAGGGAGAAACGAGCAGTACTTC

V gene: TRBV30
D gene: .
clone size: .
J gene: TRBJ1-1
CDR3 protein: CAWTRQFMNTEAFF
CDR3 DNA: TGTGCCTGGACTAGACAGTTTATGAACACTGAAGCTTTCTTT

V gene: TRBV5-4
D gene: .
clone size: .
J gene: TRBJ1-5
CDR3 protein: CASSLGVGDYSNQPQHF
CDR3 DNA: TGTGCCAGCAGCCTAGGTGTAGGGGATTATAGCAATCAGCCCCAGCATTTT

V gene: TRBV10-1
D gene: TRBD2
clone size: .
J gene: TRBJ2-3
CDR3 protein: CASSEGREWTDTQYF
CDR3 DNA: TGCGCCAGCAGTGAGGGGCGGGAGTGGACAGATACGCAGTATTTT

V gene: TRBV10-3
D gene: .
clone size: once
J gene: TRBJ2-1
CDR3 protein: CAISESTSPARGFFF
CDR3 DNA: TGTGCCATCAGTGAGTCGACGTCGCCGGCGCGAGGATTCTTCTTC

V gene: TRBV2
D gene: .
clone size: .
J gene: TRBJ2-6
CDR3 protein: CASSAVQGPGANVLTF
CDR3 DNA: TGTGCCAGCAGTGCGGTCCAGGGTCCGGGGGCCAACGTCCTGACTTTC

V gene: TRBV6-1
D gene: .
clone size: .
J gene: TRBJ2-5
CDR3 protein: CASSEWLMGETQYF
CDR3 DNA: TGTGCCAGCAGTGAATGGTTGATGGGAGAGACCCAGTACTTC

V gene: TRBV27
D gene: .
clone size: .
J gene: TRBJ1-5
CDR3 protein: CASSLIGGQQPQHF
CDR3 DNA: TGTGCCAGCAGTTTAATTGGGGGTCAACAGCCCCAGCATTTT

V gene: TRBV18
D gene: .
clone size: .
J gene: TRBJ2-2
CDR3 protein: CASSPGLIGANTGELFF
CDR3 DNA: TGTGCCAGCTCACCAGGGCTCATTGGGGCCAACACCGGGGAGCTGTTTTTT

V gene: TRBV6-2/TRBV6-3
D gene: TRBD2
clone size: once
J gene: TRBJ2-2
CDR3 protein: CASSFLAGKNTGELFF
CDR3 DNA: TGTGCCAGCAGTTTTCTAGCGGGAAAGAACACCGGGGAGCTGTTTTTT

V gene: TRBV24-1
D gene: .
clone size: .
J gene: TRBJ1-5
CDR3 protein: CATSDNRYSNQPQHF
CDR3 DNA: TGTGCCACCAGTGACAACCGTTATAGCAATCAGCCCCAGCATTTT

V gene: TRBV3-1/TRBV3-2
D gene: .
clone size: .
J gene: TRBJ1-5
CDR3 protein: CASSQEEQAPQHF
CDR3 DNA: TGTGCCAGCAGCCAAGAAGAGCAGGCGCCCCAGCATTTT

V gene: TRBV25-1
D gene: .
clone size: .
J gene: TRBJ2-7
CDR3 protein: CASSDPTGIPYEQYF
CDR3 DNA: TGTGCCAGCAGTGACCCAACAGGGATTCCCTACGAGCAGTACTTC

V gene: TRBV24-1
D gene: TRBD2
clone size: .
J gene: TRBJ2-1
CDR3 protein: CATSGGTSGRGAYNEQFF
CDR3 DNA: TGTGCCACCAGTGGCGGGACTAGCGGGAGGGGGGCCTACAATGAGCAGTTCTTC